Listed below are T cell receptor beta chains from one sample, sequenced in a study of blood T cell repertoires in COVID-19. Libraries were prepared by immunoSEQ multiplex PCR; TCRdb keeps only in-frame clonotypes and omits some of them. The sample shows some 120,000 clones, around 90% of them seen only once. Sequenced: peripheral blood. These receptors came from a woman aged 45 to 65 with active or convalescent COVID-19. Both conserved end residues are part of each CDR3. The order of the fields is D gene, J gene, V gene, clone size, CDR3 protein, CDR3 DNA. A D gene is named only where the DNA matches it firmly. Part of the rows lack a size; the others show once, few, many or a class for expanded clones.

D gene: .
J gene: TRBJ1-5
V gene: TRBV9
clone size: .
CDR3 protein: CASSVTGKANQPQHF
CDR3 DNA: TGTGCCAGCAGCGTTACAGGGAAAGCCAATCAGCCCCAGCATTTT

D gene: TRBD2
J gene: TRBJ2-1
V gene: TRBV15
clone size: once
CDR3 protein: CATSSTTSGSGDEQFF
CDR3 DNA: TGTGCCACCAGCAGTACGACTAGCGGGAGTGGTGATGAGCAGTTCTTC

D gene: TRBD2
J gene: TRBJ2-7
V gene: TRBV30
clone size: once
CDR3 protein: CAWSAPVTSGIYEQYF
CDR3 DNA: TGTGCCTGGAGCGCCCCTGTAACTAGCGGAATCTACGAGCAGTACTTC

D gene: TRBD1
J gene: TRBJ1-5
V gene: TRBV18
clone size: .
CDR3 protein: CASSLSGGYQPQHF
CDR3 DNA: TGTGCCAGCTCACTTTCAGGGGGTTATCAGCCCCAGCATTTT

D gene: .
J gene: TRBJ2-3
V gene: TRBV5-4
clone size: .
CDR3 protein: CASSLVGGRRPTQYF
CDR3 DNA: TGTGCCAGCAGCTTGGTAGGGGGACGGCGCCCTACGCAGTATTTT

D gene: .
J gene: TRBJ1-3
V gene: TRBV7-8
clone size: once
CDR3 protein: CASRIDSSSGNTIYF
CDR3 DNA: TGTGCCAGCAGGATAGACAGCAGCTCTGGAAACACCATATATTTT

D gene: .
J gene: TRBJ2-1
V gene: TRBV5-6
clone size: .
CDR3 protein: CASSFDRFGENEQFF
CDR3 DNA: TGTGCCAGCAGCTTTGACAGGTTCGGGGAAAATGAGCAGTTCTTC

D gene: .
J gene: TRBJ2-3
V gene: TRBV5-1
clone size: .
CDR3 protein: CASSLVAGSSTDTQYF
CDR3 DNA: TGCGCCAGCAGCTTGGTAGCAGGGTCAAGCACAGATACGCAGTATTTT

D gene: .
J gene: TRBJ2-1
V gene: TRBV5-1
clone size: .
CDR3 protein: CASSPDTNYNEQFF
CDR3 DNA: TGCGCCAGCAGCCCGGACACTAATTACAATGAGCAGTTCTTC

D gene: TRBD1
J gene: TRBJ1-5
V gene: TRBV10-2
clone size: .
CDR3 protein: CASSGGQGAGQPQHF
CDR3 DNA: TGCGCCAGCAGTGGAGGACAGGGGGCAGGTCAGCCCCAGCATTTT

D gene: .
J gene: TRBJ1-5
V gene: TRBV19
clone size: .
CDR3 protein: CASSLQGGNQPQHF
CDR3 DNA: TGTGCCAGTAGTCTACAGGGCGGTAATCAGCCCCAGCATTTT

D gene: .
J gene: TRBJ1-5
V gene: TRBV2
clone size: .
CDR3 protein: CASSYLIRAGNQPQHF
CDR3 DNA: TGTGCCAGCAGTTACCTCATCAGGGCAGGCAATCAGCCCCAGCATTTT

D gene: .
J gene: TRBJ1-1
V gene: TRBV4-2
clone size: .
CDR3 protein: CASSQDRGFNTEAFF
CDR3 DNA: TGTGCCAGCAGCCAAGATCGGGGATTCAACACTGAAGCTTTCTTT

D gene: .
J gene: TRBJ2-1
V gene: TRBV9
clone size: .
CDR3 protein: CASSESGYYNEQFF
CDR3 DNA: TGTGCCAGTTCCGAGAGCGGATACTACAATGAGCAGTTCTTC

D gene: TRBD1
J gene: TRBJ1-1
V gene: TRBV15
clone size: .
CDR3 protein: CATSSLDRGRNTEAFF
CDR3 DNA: TGTGCCACCAGCAGCTTAGACAGGGGGCGTAACACTGAAGCTTTCTTT

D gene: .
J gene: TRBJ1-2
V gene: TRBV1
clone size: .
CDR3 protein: CTSSQEEGACGYTF
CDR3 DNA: TGCACCAGCAGCCAAGAAGAGGGGGCGTGTGGCTACACCTTC

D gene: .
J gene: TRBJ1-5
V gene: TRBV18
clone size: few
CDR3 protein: CASSPDVGQPQHF
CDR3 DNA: TGTGCCAGCTCTCCCGATGTGGGCCAGCCCCAGCATTTT

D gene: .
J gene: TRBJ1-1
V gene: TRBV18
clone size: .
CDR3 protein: CASSSQENRNTEAFF
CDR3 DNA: TGTGCCAGCTCATCGCAAGAAAACAGGAACACTGAAGCTTTCTTT

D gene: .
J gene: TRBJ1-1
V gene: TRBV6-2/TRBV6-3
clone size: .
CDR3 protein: CASSYNGLNTEAFF
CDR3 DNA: TGTGCCAGCAGTTATAACGGTTTGAACACTGAAGCTTTCTTT

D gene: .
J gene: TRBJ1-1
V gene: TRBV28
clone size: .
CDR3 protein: CASSLLRGATEAFF
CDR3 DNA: TGTGCCAGCAGTTTATTGCGGGGGGCAACTGAAGCTTTCTTT

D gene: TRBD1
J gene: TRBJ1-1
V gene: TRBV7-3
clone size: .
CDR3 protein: CASSALTGIGSEAFF
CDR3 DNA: TGTGCCAGCAGCGCATTGACAGGGATCGGCAGCGAAGCTTTCTTT

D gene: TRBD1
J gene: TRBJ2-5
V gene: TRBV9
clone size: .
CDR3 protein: CASSGPTGAETQYF
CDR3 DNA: TGTGCCAGCAGCGGACCGACAGGGGCAGAGACCCAGTACTTC

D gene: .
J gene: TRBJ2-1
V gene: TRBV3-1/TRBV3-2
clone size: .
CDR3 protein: CASSTRGIIHEQFF
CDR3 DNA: TGTGCCAGCAGCACTCGCGGGATAATCCATGAGCAGTTCTTC

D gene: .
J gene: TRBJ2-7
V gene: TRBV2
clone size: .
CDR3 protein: CASETYDEQYF
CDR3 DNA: TGTGCCAGCGAGACTTACGACGAGCAGTACTTC

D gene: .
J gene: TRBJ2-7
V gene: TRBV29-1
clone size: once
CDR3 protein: CSVATSSHEQYF
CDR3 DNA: TGCAGCGTTGCAACTAGTTCACACGAGCAGTACTTC

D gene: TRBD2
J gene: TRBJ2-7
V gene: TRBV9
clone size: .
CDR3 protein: CASSVGDGRAREQYF
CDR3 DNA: TGTGCCAGCAGCGTAGGGGACGGGAGGGCCCGCGAGCAGTACTTC

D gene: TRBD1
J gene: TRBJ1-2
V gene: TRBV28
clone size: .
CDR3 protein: CASSAGTGAAVGYGYTF
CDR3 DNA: TGTGCCAGCAGTGCCGGGACAGGGGCGGCGGTCGGCTATGGCTACACCTTC

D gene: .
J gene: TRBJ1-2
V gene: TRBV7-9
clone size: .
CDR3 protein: CASSEQGYGYTF
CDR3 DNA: TGTGCCAGCAGTGAGCAGGGATATGGCTACACCTTC

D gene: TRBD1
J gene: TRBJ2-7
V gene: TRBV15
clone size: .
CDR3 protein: CATSHRTGGYEQYF
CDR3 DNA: TGTGCCACCAGCCATCGGACAGGGGGTTACGAGCAGTACTTC